This TCR beta chain was profiled in a study of OX40 agonist ivuxolimab in advanced cancers. Whole-study results and caveats: At 0.1 to 3.0 mg/kg and by week 6, CD4+ and CD8+ T cells in the blood had expanded clonally.

As to this clone: Its antigen remains unknown.

The protocol was immunoSEQ multiplex PCR, while the TCRdb copy is restricted to in-frame clones and leaves out a portion. The sample has about 68,000 clones, roughly 84% seen once. The CDR3 is made up of 14 amino acids. The ends were cut back, 3 bases at V and 7 bases at J, with 13 bases in the middle. The V gene's germline CDR1 is LNHDA and CDR2 SQIVND (reference sequence). This TCR came from an adult with an advanced solid tumor such as melanoma, head and neck, liver or kidney cancer. J is TRBJ1-5 and V is TRBV19, with D unresolved. The sample here was CD4+ or CD8+ T cells sorted from blood, taken in a trial of the OX40 agonist ivuxolimab. DNA for the CDR3: TGTGCCAGTAGTATTGTGGTGGGTGGCCAGCCCCAGCATTTT. Its protein is CASSIVVGGQPQHF.